These 6 T cell receptor beta chains were all obtained from the same sample, sequenced in a study of post-analysis software for immune sequencing data. For these TCRs, the target antigens are not known. Study outcomes and limitations: TRBV segments more frequent in patients than in controls numbered several and included TRBV5-6, TRBV5-1 and TRBV20-1.

Unique molecular identifiers had been added to the TCR beta cDNA libraries. Each CDR3 protein is one row after TCRdb ran MiXCR on the PCR reads. The sample lists about 540,000 distinct CDR3 sequences, around a third occurring once. The sequenced sample consisted of blood. The receptors here all came from a girl aged 2-17 years with multiple sclerosis.

The rearrangement uses TRBV5-6 and TRBJ1-2, with TRBD1 matching 8 bases. CDR1 SGHDT and CDR2 YYEEEE come from the germline V gene. J lost 7 bases, V lost 3 bases, and 8 bases had no gene match. This CDR3 has 14 residues. The CDR3 sequence is CASSSLTGDPGYTF. The CDR3 bases are TGTGCCAGCAGCTCCTTGACAGGGGATCCTGGCTACACCTTC.

The chain employs TRBV7-2 and TRBJ2-1; possible D gene TRBD2, 6 bases. From germline, CDR1 is SGHTA and CDR2 FQGNSA. The V gene lost 5 bases and the J gene lost 0 bases, with 14 bases spanning the gap. This CDR3 contains 16 residues. CDR3 DNA sequence: TGTGCCAGCAGCCTAAAGCGGGCGAGCTCCTACAATGAGCAGTTCTTC. This codes for CASSLKRASSYNEQFF.

This clonotype was counted a few times. V and J are TRBV10-3 and TRBJ2-3; 10 nucleotides line up with TRBD2. Unmatched junction bases numbered 1, after V lost 0 bases and J lost 4 bases. This CDR3 region has 15 residues. The V gene's germline CDR1 is ENHRY and CDR2 SYGVKD. CDR3 nucleotides: TGTGCCATCAGTGAGTCGACTAGCGGGCCAGATACGCAGTATTTT. Amino acids: CAISESTSGPDTQYF.

The CDR3 bases are TGTGCCAGCAGTGCGGACAGGGACTACGAGCAGTACTTC. Protein product: CASSADRDYEQYF. The chain employs TRBV2 and TRBJ2-7, with 8 bases that match TRBD1. The germline CDR1 and CDR2 sequences are SNHLY and FYNNEI. The CDR3 extends over 13 amino acids. Trimming took 4 bases from V and 3 from J; bases not matched to a gene: 2.

The chain employs TRBV3-1 and TRBJ1-1; D perhaps matches TRBD1 (6 bases). The length of the CDR3 is 14 residues. The germline V gene has CDR1 LGHDT and CDR2 YNNKEL (reference sequence). The ends were cut back, 4 bases at V and 4 bases at J, with 13 bases in the middle. CDR3 loop: CASSPRTVGTEAFF. As DNA, the CDR3 is TGTGCCAGCAGCCCCCGGACAGTCGGCACTGAAGCTTTCTTT.

The CDR3 nucleotides are TGTGCCAGCACCCAGATGGGGGGACAATACAATGAGCAGTTCTTC. It yields the protein CASTQMGGQYNEQFF. The V and J genes are TRBV6-6 and TRBJ2-1, with D perhaps being TRBD1 or TRBD2 (6 bases each). The CDR3 consists of 15 residues. In germline, CDR1 is MNHNY, CDR2 SVGAGI (reference sequence). Trimming took 7 bases from V and 4 from J, leaving 17 bases between them.